This TCR beta chain emerged from a study of control samples from healthy donors and cancer patients. This CDR3 comprises 18 residues. Per the germline V gene, CDR1 is MNHEY and CDR2 is SMNVEV (reference sequence). Trimming shortened V by 0 bases and J by 5 bases, and 17 bases separated the two germline ends. Only in-frame clones appear in the TCRdb table, and some are missing; sequencing was by immunoSEQ multiplex PCR. Of hundreds of thousands of clones in the sample, approximately 90% are singletons; the top ten hold around 6.4%. J is TRBJ1-6 and V is TRBV27, with D unclear. Sequences were obtained from PBMCs. This TCR derives from a man aged 35-49 years with head and neck cancer. CDR3: CASSLSIMRGLHNSPLHF. As DNA, the CDR3 is TGTGCCAGCAGTTTATCGATAATGCGCGGACTCCATAATTCACCCCTCCACTTT.